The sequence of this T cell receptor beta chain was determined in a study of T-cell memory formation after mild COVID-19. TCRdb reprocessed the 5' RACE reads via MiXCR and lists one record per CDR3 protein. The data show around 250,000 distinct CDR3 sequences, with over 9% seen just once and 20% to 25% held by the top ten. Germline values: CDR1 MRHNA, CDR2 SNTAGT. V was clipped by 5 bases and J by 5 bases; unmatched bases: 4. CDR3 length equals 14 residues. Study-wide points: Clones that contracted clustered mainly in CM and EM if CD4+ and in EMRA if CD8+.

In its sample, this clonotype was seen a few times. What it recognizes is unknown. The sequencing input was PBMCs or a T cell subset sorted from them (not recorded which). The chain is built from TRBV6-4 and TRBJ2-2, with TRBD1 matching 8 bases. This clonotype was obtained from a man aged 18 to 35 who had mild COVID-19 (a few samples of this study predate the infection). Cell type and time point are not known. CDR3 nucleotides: TGTGCCAGCAGTAGGACAGGGCCGACCGGGGAGCTGTTTTTT. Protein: CASSRTGPTGELFF.